This T cell receptor beta chain derives from a study of regulatory T cells in long-lasting Graves disease. Regarding time point: newly diagnosed GD, antithyroid drugs for less than 3 months. PBMCs provided the RNA from which the TCR library was made. Patients were enrolled at an endocrinology department in Xi'an, China. Both iRepertoire HTBI primers and Arm-PCR of CDR3 regions were used to build the TCR beta libraries. TCRdb processed the multiplex PCR reads anew with MiXCR; each CDR3 protein has one entry. This sample yields over 350,000 distinct CDR3 sequences, of which 12% to 15% are seen a single time; approximately 15% belongs to the top ten. J lost 4 bases, V lost 10 bases, and 10 bases had no gene match. From germline, CDR1 is SNHLY and CDR2 FYNNEI. The CDR3 runs to 14 residues. This clonotype was recorded at least ten times. This sample was also put to use in a study of T cells in Graves' hyperthyroidism and ophthalmopathy.

This sequence was found in a woman between 45 and 65 years old with Graves disease. The rearrangement joins TRBV2 to TRBJ2-1; 7 nucleotides match TRBD1. The material was peripheral blood mononuclear cells (PBMCs), obtained at new diagnosis, from a patient treated with antithyroid drugs. The CDR3 DNA reads as TGTGCCATTCAAGGGGGCAGTCGGTACAATGAGCAGTTCTTC. Translating gives CAIQGGSRYNEQFF. The whole variable domain, remainder taken from reference TRBV2 and TRBJ2-1, is EPEVTQTPSHQVTQMGQEVILRCVPISNHLYFYWYRQILGQKVEFLVSFYNNEISEKSEIFDDQFSVERPDGSNFTLKIRSTKLEDSAMYFCAIQGGSRYNEQFFGPGTRLTVL.